These T cell receptor beta chains were read from a single sample in a study of blood T cell repertoires in COVID-19. TCRdb's table, derived via immunoSEQ multiplex PCR, lists solely in-frame clones and lacks some. Of about 72,000 clones listed, around 86% are singletons. The sequencing input was peripheral blood. The receptors here all came from a man in his sixties or seventies with active or convalescent COVID-19. The CDR3 runs from the conserved cysteine through the conserved F or W. The D gene is left open where the match is weak. Not all rows give a size; the values are once, few, many and, for expanded clones, a class.

j_call clone_size d_call v_call cdr3_aa cdr3_nt
TRBJ1-1 - TRBD1 TRBV7-9 CASSFGGQGDTEAFF TGTGCCAGCAGCTTTGGGGGACAGGGCGACACTGAAGCTTTCTTT
TRBJ2-3 - TRBD2 TRBV2 CASSEGVAGGSDTQYF TGTGCCAGCAGTGAAGGGGTAGCGGGAGGTTCAGATACGCAGTATTTT
TRBJ2-5 few TRBD1 TRBV5-1 CASRDAGGQKETQYF TGCGCCAGCAGGGACGCAGGGGGACAAAAAGAGACCCAGTACTTC
TRBJ2-7 - - TRBV5-4 CASSLVAMRSTSYEQYF TGTGCCAGCAGCTTGGTCGCGATGAGGAGTACCTCCTACGAGCAGTACTTC
TRBJ2-7 - - TRBV21-1 CASSDGQINSYEQYF TGTGCCAGCAGCGATGGACAGATAAACTCCTACGAGCAGTACTTC
TRBJ2-2 - - TRBV7-9 CASSPREHGELFF TGTGCCAGCAGCCCTAGGGAGCACGGGGAGCTGTTTTTT
TRBJ1-5 - TRBD1 TRBV6-2/TRBV6-3 CASSYSRTRGQGNQPQHF TGTGCCAGCAGTTACTCGAGGACCAGGGGGCAGGGAAATCAGCCCCAGCATTTT
TRBJ2-7 - - TRBV29-1 CSVGPGGRGSEQYF TGCAGCGTTGGGCCTGGAGGCAGGGGTAGCGAGCAGTACTTC
TRBJ2-7 - - TRBV18 CASSPMTESYEQYF TGTGCCAGCTCACCGATGACGGAGTCCTACGAGCAGTACTTC
TRBJ1-2 - - TRBV10-3 CAISELYNYGYTF TGTGCCATCAGTGAGTTATATAACTATGGCTACACCTTC
TRBJ2-5 once - TRBV18 CASSPRTGPGETQYF TGTGCCAGCTCACCACGTACAGGGCCGGGAGAGACCCAGTACTTC
TRBJ1-1 - TRBD1 TRBV6-5 CASRPGQADEAFF TGTGCCAGTCGTCCGGGACAGGCCGATGAAGCTTTCTTT
TRBJ1-2 few - TRBV28 CASRSTRGEGLGYTF TGTGCCAGCAGATCCACTCGGGGGGAGGGGCTGGGCTACACCTTC
TRBJ2-1 - TRBD2 TRBV19 CASSTQERGVNNEQFF TGTGCCAGTAGTACCCAGGAGCGGGGGGTAAACAATGAGCAGTTCTTC
TRBJ1-4 few TRBD1 TRBV30 CASRGGTGLATNEKLFF TGTGCCTCCCGAGGGGGGACAGGACTTGCAACTAATGAAAAACTGTTTTTT
TRBJ2-7 - TRBD1 TRBV19 CASSIGTQGTYEQYF TGTGCCAGTAGTATAGGAACACAGGGGACCTACGAGCAGTACTTC
TRBJ2-1 - TRBD2 TRBV4-1 CASSHPLRGTSGEQFF TGCGCCAGCAGCCATCCTCTCCGGGGGACTAGCGGCGAGCAGTTCTTC
TRBJ1-1 - - TRBV6-5 CASSQDWDTEAFF TGTGCCAGCAGTCAGGACTGGGACACTGAAGCTTTCTTT
TRBJ2-2 - TRBD1 TRBV18 CASSPPVGQGFRTGELFF TGTGCCAGCTCACCACCGGTTGGACAGGGTTTCCGAACCGGGGAGCTGTTTTTT
TRBJ1-5 - - TRBV28 CASSLVGESNQPQHF TGTGCCAGCAGTTTAGTAGGGGAAAGCAATCAGCCCCAGCATTTT
TRBJ2-7 - - TRBV29-1 CSVARGAQDEQYF TGCAGCGTTGCTCGGGGGGCGCAAGACGAGCAGTACTTC
TRBJ1-2 - - TRBV19 CASSSVAGSDSYGYTF TGTGCCAGTAGTTCAGTGGCCGGCTCAGACAGTTATGGCTACACCTTC
TRBJ2-7 - - TRBV28 CASTVTGQLSYEQYF TGTGCCAGCACCGTGACAGGACAACTTTCCTACGAGCAGTACTTC
TRBJ1-1 - - TRBV7-9 CASSRFGAGPNTEAFF TGTGCCAGCAGCCGATTTGGGGCAGGGCCGAACACTGAAGCTTTCTTT
TRBJ1-2 - - TRBV5-6 CASSPGRSNYGYTF TGTGCCAGCAGCCCGGGTCGCTCTAACTATGGCTACACCTTC
TRBJ2-1 - - TRBV11-3 CASSLESSSYNEQFF TGTGCCAGCAGCTTGGAGTCGAGCTCCTACAATGAGCAGTTCTTC
TRBJ2-5 - TRBD1 TRBV9 CASSVGQGRETQYF TGTGCCAGCAGCGTAGGACAGGGTAGAGAGACCCAGTACTTC
TRBJ2-5 - - TRBV27 CASSFGRGAPQETQYF TGTGCCAGCAGTTTCGGTCGGGGGGCCCCTCAAGAGACCCAGTACTTC
TRBJ2-7 - - TRBV2 CASNRDSYYEQYF TGTGCCAGCAACCGGGACTCCTACTACGAGCAGTACTTC
TRBJ1-2 - TRBD1 TRBV6-5 CASSTTGTGDYGYTF TGTGCCAGCAGTACAACCGGGACAGGGGACTATGGCTACACCTTC
TRBJ1-1 - - TRBV29-1 CSARDTEAFF TGCAGCGCTCGGGACACTGAAGCTTTCTTT
TRBJ1-2 - - TRBV19 CASSLPGYGYTF TGTGCCAGTAGCCTTCCAGGGTACGGCTACACCTTC
TRBJ2-7 - TRBD2 TRBV7-2 CASSPRLAGAPEQYF TGTGCCAGCAGCCCACGACTAGCGGGAGCTCCAGAGCAGTACTTC
TRBJ2-1 - TRBD2 TRBV4-2 CASSQGTSGRAKNEQFF TGTGCCAGCAGCCAAGGGACTAGCGGGAGGGCTAAGAATGAGCAGTTCTTC
TRBJ1-1 - - TRBV7-2 CASSLAVGHNTEAFF TGTGCCAGCAGCTTAGCGGTAGGACATAACACTGAAGCTTTCTTT